What follows is one TCR beta chain and its context. No antigen is known for it. This sample stems from a study of shared clonotypes between healthy human individuals. Notes on the study in general: In having few donors, the study represented limited genetic and exposure-history diversity.

Clones were read by immunoSEQ multiplex PCR, and TCRdb kept only the in-frame ones, dropping some. The top ten hold about 0.32% of the sample, which has about 380,000 clones, 96% seen once. Source material: memory CD8+ T cells sorted from blood. As for subset: CD45RO+ cells pooled with CCR7-negative TemRA cells. This clonotype was sampled from a man aged 30 to 39 in good health.

The CDR3 sequence: CASSSDRVHSDTQYF. The CDR3 DNA follows: TGTGCCAGCAGCTCCGACAGGGTTCACTCAGATACGCAGTATTTT. The rearrangement uses TRBV5-5 and TRBJ2-3; 7 bases fit TRBD1. V trimming: 3 bases; J trimming: 4 bases; junction bases outside the gene matches: 8. The CDR3 loop spans 15 amino acids. Germline CDR1 reads SGHKS; CDR2 reads YYEKEE (reference sequence).